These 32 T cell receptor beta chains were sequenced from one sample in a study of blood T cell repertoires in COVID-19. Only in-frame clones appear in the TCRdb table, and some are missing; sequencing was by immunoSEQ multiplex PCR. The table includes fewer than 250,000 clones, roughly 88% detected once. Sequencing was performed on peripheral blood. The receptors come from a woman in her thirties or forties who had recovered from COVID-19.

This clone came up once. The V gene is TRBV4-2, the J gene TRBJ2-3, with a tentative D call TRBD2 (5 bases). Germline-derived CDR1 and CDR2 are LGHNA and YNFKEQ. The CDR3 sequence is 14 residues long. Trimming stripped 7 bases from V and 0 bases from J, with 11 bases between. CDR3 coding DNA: TGTGCCAGCAACCCAAGCGGAAGCACAGATACGCAGTATTTT. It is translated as CASNPSGSTDTQYF.

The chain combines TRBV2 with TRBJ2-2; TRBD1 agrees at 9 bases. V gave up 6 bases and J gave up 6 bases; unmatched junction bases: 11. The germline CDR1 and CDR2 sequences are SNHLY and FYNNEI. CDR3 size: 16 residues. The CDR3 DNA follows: TGTGCCAGCAGAGTCCCCGGGACAGGGTGGTCCGGGGAGCTGTTTTTT. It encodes CASRVPGTGWSGELFF.

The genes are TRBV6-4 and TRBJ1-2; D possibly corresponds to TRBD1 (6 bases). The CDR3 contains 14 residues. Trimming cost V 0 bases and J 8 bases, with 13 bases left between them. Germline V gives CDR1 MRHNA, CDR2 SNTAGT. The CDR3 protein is CASSDSMGARGYTF. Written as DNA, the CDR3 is TGTGCCAGCAGTGACTCGATGGGGGCGCGGGGCTACACCTTC.

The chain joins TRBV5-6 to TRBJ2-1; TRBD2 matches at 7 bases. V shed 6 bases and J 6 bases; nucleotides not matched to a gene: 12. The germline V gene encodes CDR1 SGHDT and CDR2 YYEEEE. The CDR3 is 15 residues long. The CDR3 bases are TGTGCCAGCACCCGTTGGGCGGGAGAGTCCAATGAGCAGTTCTTC. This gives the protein CASTRWAGESNEQFF.

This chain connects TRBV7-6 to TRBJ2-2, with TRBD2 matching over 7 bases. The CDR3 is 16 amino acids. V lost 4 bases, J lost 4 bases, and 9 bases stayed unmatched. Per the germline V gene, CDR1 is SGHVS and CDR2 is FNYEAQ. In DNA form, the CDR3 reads TGTGCCAGCAGCTGGGGGGGGACCGCGAGCACCGGGGAGCTGTTTTTT. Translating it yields CASSWGGTASTGELFF.

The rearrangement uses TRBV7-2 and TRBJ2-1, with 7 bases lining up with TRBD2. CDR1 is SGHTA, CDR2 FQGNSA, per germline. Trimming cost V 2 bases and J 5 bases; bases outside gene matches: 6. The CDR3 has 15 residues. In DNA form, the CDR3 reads TGTGCCAGCAGCTTAAGGCCTAGCGGAAACAATGAGCAGTTCTTC. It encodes CASSLRPSGNNEQFF.

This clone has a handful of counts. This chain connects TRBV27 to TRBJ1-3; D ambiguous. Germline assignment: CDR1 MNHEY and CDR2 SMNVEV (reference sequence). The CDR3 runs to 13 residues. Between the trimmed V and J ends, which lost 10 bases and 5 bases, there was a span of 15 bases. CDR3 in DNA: TGTGCCACCGCGGCTCTGAGTAGAAACACCATATATTTT. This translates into CATAALSRNTIYF.

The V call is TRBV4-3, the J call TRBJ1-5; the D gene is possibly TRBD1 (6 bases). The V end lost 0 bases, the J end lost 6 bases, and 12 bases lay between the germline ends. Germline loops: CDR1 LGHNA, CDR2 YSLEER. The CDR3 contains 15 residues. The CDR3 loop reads CASSQDVQGTQPQHF. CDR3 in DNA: TGCGCCAGCAGCCAAGATGTGCAGGGGACTCAGCCCCAGCATTTT.

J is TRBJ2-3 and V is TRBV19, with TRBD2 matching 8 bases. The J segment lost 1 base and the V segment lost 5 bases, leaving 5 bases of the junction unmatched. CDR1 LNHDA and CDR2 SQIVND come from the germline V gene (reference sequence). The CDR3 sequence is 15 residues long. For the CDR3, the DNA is TGTGCCAGTAGTTTTCTGACTAGCGGCACAGATACGCAGTATTTT. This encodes CASSFLTSGTDTQYF.

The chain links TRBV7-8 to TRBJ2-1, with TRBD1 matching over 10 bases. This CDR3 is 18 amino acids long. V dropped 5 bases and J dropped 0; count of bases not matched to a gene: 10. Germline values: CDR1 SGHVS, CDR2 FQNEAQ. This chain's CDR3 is CASSPKETGGFSYNEQFF. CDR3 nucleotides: TGTGCCAGCAGCCCCAAGGAGACAGGGGGCTTCTCCTACAATGAGCAGTTCTTC.

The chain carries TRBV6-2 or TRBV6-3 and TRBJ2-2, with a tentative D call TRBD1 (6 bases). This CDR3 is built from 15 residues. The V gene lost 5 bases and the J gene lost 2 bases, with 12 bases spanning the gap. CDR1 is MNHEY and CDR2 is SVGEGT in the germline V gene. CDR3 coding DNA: TGTGCCAGCAGTCAGGACAGAATAAACACCGGGGAGCTGTTTTTT. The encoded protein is CASSQDRINTGELFF.

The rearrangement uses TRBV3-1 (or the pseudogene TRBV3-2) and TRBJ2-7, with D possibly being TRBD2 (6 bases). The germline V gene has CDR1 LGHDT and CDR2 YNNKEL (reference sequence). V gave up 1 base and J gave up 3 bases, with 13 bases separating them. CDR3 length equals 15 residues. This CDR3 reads CASSQGSSGFYEQYF. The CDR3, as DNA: TGTGCCAGCAGCCAAGGATCCAGCGGGTTCTACGAGCAGTACTTC.

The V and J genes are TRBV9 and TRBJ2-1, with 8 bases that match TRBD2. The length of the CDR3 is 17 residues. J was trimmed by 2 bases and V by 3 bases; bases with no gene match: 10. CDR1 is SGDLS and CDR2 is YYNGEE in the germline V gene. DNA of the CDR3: TGTGCCAGCAGCGAGACCTTCATAGCGGGGCCCTACAATGAGCAGTTCTTC. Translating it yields CASSETFIAGPYNEQFF. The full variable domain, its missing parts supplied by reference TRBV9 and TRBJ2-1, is DSGVTQTPKHLITATGQRVTLRCSPRSGDLSVYWYQQSLDQGLQFLIQYYNGEERAKGNILERFSAQQFPDLHSELNLSSLELGDSALYFCASSETFIAGPYNEQFFGPGTRLTVL.

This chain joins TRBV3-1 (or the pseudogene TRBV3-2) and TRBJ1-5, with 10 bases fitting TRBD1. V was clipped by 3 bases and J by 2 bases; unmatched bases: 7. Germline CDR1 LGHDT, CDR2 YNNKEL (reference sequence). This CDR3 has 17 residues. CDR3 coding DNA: TGTGCCAGCAGCCAGTGGGGAGGGACAGGGGGCAATCAGCCCCAGCATTTT. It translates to CASSQWGGTGGNQPQHF.

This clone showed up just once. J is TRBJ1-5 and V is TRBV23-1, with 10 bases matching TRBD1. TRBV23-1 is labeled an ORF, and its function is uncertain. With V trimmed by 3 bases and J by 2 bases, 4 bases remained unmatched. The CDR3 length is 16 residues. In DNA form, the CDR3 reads TGCGCCAGCAGTCAGAGGGACAGGGGTGGCAATCAGCCCCAGCATTTT. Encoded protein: CASSQRDRGGNQPQHF.

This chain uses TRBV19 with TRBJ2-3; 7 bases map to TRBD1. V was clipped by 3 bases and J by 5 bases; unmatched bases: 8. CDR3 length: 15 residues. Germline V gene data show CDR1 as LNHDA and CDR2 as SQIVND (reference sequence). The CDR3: CASSMARGSGDTQYF. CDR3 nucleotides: TGTGCCAGTAGTATGGCCAGGGGGTCAGGAGATACGCAGTATTTT.

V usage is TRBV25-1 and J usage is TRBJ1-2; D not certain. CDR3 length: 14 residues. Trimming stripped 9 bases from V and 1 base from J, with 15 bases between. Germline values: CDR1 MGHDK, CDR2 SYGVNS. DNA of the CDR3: TGTGCCAGTAACCGAGTCGGGGTTAACTATGGCTACACCTTC. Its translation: CASNRVGVNYGYTF.

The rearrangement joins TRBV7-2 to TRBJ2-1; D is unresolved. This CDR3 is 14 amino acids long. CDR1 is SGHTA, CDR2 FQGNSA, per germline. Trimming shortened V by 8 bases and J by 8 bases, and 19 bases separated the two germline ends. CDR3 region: CASGQLLMGYEQFF. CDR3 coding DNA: TGTGCCAGCGGCCAATTACTAATGGGTTATGAGCAGTTCTTC.

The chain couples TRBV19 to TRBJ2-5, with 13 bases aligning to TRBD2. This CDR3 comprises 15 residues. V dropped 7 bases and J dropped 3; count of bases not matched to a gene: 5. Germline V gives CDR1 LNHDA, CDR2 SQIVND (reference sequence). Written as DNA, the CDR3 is TGTGCCAGTACCGCACTAGCGGGAGGGGAAGAGACCCAGTACTTC. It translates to CASTALAGGEETQYF.

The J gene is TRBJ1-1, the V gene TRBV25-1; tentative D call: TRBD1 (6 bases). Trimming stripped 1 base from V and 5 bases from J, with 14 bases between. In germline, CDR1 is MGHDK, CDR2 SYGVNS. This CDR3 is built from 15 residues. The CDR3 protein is CASSELRGFETEAFF. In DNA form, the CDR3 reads TGTGCCAGCAGTGAATTAAGGGGGTTTGAAACTGAAGCTTTCTTT.

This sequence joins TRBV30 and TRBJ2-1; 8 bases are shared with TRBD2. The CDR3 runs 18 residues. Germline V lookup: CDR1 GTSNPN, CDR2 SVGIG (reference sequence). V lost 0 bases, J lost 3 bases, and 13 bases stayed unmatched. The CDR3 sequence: CAWSVPPPLAGFYNEQFF. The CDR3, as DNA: TGTGCCTGGAGTGTACCCCCTCCTCTAGCGGGCTTCTACAATGAGCAGTTCTTC.

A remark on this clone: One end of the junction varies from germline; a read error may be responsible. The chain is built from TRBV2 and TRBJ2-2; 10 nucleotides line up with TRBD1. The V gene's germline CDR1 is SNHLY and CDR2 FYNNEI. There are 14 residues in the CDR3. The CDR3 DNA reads TGTGCCACCAGTGACAGGGGGCAGACCGGGGAGCTGTTTTTT. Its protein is CATSDRGQTGELFF.

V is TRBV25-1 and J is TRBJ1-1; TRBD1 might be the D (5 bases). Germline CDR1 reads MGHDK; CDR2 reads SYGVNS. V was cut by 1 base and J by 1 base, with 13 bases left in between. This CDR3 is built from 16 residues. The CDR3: CASSELGGVRNTEAFF. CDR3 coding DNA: TGTGCCAGCAGTGAATTGGGGGGGGTTCGGAACACTGAAGCTTTCTTT.

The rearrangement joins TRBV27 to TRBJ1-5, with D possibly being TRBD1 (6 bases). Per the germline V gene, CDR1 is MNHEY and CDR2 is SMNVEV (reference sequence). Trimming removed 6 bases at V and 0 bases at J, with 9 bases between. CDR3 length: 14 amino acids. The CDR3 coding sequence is TGTGCCAGCAGCCGCAGGGGTAGCAATCAGCCCCAGCATTTT. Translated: CASSRRGSNQPQHF.

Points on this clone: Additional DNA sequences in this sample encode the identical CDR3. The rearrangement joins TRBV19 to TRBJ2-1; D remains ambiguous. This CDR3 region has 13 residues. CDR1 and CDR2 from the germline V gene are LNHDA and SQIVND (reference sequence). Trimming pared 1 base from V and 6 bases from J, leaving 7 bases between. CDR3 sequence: CASSIGALNEQFF. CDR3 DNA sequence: TGTGCCAGTAGTATAGGGGCCCTCAATGAGCAGTTCTTC.

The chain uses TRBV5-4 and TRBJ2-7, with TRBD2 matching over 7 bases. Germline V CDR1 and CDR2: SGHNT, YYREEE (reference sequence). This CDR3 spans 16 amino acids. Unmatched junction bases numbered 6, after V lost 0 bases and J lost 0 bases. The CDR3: CASSLDIGGSSYEQYF. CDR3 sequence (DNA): TGTGCCAGCAGCTTGGATATCGGGGGGAGCTCCTACGAGCAGTACTTC.

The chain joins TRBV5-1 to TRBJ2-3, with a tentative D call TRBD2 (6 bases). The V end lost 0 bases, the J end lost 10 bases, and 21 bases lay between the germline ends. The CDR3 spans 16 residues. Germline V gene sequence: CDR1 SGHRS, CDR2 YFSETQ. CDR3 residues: CASSLADLARPGSQYF. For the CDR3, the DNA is TGCGCCAGCAGCTTGGCCGATCTAGCGCGGCCCGGGTCGCAGTATTTT.

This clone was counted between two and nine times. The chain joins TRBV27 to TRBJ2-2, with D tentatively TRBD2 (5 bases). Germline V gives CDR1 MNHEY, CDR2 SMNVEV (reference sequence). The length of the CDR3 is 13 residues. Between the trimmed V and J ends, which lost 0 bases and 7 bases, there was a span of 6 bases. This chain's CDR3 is CASSLSTNGELFF. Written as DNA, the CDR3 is TGTGCCAGCAGTTTATCGACTAACGGGGAGCTGTTTTTT.

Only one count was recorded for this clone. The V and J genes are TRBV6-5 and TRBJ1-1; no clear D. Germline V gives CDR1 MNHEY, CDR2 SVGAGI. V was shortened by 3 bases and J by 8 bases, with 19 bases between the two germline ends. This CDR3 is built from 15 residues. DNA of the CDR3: TGTGCCAGCAGTTATAATTCCGGGTTCCAACGCGAAGCTTTCTTT. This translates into CASSYNSGFQREAFF.

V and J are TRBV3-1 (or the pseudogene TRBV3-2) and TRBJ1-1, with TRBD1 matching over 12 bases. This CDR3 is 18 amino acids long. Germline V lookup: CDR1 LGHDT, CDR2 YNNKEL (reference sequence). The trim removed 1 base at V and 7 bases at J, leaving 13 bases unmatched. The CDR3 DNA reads TGTGCCAGCAGCCAAGGTCGGGGGGACAGGGGGCTTTTCGGTGAAGCTTTCTTT. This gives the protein CASSQGRGDRGLFGEAFF.

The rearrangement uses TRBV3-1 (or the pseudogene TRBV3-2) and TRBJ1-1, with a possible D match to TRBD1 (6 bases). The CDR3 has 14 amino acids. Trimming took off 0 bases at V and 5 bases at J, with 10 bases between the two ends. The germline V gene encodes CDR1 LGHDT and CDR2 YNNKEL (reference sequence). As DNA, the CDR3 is TGTGCCAGCAGCCAAGAGTTACAGGGAACTGAAGCTTTCTTT. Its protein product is CASSQELQGTEAFF.

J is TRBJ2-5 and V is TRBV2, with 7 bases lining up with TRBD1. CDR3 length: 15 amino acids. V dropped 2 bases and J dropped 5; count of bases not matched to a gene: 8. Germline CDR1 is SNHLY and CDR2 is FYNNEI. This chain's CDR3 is CASSELGGQSETQYF. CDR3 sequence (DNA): TGTGCCAGCAGTGAATTAGGGGGCCAGTCGGAGACCCAGTACTTC.